Detailed here is one T cell receptor beta chain. Only in-frame clones appear in the TCRdb table, and some are missing; sequencing was by immunoSEQ multiplex PCR. The sample contains nearly 2 million clones, approximately 94% of which appear only once. Terminally differentiated effector memory CD45RA+ cells were excluded by CCR7 positive selection of CD45RO-negative cells. V shed 7 bases and J 5 bases; nucleotides not matched to a gene: 14. Germline V gene sequence: CDR1 SNHLY, CDR2 FYNNEI. The CDR3 length is 16 residues. This entry is derived from a study of shared clonotypes between healthy human individuals. Study-wide context: Per-donor plates numbered three CD4 naive, three CD4 memory, two CD8 naive and one CD8 memory.

Sequenced: naive CD8+ T cells sorted from blood. The chain couples TRBV2 to TRBJ2-5, with 9 positions matching TRBD2. The sequence was collected from a man between 18 and 35 years old in good health. For the CDR3, the DNA is TGTGCCAGCAAGACACTTATAGCGGGGGCGGGGGAGACCCAGTACTTC. Translating gives CASKTLIAGAGETQYF.